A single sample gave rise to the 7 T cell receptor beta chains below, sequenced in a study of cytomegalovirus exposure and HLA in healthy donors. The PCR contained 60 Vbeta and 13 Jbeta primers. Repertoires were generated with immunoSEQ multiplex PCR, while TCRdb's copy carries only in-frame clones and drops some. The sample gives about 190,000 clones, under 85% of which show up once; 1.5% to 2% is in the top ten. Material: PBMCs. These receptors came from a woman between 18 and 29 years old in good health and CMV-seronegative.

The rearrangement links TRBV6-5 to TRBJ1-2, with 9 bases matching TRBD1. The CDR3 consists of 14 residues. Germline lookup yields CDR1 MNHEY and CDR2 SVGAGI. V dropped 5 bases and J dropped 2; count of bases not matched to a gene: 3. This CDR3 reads CASSRDRVNYGYTF. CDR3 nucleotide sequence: TGTGCCAGCAGTAGGGACAGGGTAAACTATGGCTACACCTTC.

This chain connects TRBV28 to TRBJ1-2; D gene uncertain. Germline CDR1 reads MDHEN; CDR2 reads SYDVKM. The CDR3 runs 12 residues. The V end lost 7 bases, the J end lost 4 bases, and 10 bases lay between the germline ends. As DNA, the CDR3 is TGTGCCAGCACCTTGAGTAGCTATGGCTACACCTTC. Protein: CASTLSSYGYTF.

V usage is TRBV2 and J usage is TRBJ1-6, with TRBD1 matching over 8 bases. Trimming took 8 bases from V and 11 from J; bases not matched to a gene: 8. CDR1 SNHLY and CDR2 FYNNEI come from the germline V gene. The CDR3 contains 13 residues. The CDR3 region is CASRTQGGTPLHF. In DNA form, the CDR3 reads TGTGCCAGCCGTACACAGGGGGGTACACCCCTCCACTTT.

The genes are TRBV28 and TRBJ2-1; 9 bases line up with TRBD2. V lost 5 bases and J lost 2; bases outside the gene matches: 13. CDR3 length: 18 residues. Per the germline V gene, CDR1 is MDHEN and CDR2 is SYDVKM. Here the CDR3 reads CASSPRSSGRPTYNEQFF. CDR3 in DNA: TGTGCCAGCAGTCCCCGTTCGAGCGGGAGGCCCACCTACAATGAGCAGTTCTTC.

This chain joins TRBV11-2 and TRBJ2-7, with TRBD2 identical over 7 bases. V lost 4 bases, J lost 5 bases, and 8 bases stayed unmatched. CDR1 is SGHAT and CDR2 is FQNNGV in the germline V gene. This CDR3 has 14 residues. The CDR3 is CASSYSSGLDEQYF. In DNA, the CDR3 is TGTGCCAGCAGCTACTCAAGTGGACTAGACGAGCAGTACTTC.

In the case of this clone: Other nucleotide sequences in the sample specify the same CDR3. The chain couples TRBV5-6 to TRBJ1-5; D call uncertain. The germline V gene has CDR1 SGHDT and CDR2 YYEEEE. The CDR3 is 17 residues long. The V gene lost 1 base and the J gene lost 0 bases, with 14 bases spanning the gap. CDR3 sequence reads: CASSLTGSLFSNQPQHF. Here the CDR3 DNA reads TGTGCCAGCAGCTTGACGGGTTCTCTTTTTAGCAATCAGCCCCAGCATTTT.

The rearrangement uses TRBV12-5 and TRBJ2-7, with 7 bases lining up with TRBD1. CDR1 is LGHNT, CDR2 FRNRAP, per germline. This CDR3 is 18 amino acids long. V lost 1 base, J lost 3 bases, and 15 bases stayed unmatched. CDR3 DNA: TGTGCTAGTGGTTTGGCAGCAGTGTCCGGGACAGAGCACTACGAGCAGTACTTC. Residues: CASGLAAVSGTEHYEQYF.